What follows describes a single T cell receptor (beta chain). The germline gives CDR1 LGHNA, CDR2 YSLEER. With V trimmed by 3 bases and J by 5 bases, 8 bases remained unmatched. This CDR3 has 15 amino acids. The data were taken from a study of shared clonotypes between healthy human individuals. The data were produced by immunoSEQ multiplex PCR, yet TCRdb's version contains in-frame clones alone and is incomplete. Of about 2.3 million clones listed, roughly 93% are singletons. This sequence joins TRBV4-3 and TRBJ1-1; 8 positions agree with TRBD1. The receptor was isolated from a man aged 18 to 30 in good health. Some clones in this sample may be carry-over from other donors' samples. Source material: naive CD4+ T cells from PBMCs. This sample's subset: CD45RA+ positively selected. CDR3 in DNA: TGCGCCAGCAGCCAGAGCATTCAGGGGGCAACTGAAGCTTTCTTT. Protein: CASSQSIQGATEAFF.